This T cell receptor (beta chain) came from a study of chemoradiotherapy in HPV16-positive cancers (dated by TCRdb to between 2021 and 2024). Background on the whole study: Using functional T-cell assays on cells from two HPV16-positive patients, the researchers defined candidate HPV-specific T-cell clones and common TCR motifs. The study asked whether T-cell immunity against the HPV oncoproteins E6 and E7 changes during chemoradiotherapy and whether it affects survival. The candidate HPV-specific TCRs and motifs were then tracked in TCR repertoires from about 93 patients with HPV-related cancers. The investigation overall reported the following: In HPV16-positive patients, expansion of HPV-responsive T cells during chemoradiotherapy was associated with improved recurrence-free survival. Expansion of candidate HPV-specific clones and E7-related TCR motifs was observed in the tumor microenvironment during treatment, whereas no such expansion was observed for non-HPV-specific T cells. Only two HPV16-positive patients were used to derive the functional definition of HPV-specific T cells, and the survival association was reported for HPV16-positive patients.

Because repertoires were sampled repeatedly during chemoradiotherapy, clonal expansion in the tumor microenvironment could be followed. The library came from the immunoSEQ multiplex PCR assay. TCRdb obtained this table from immuneACCESS and retained in-frame rearrangements with V and J assigned. These tables miss some clones; where compared with another copy, unresolved V genes account for less than half of the shortfall, and the remainder is unexplained. Here the sample has about 12,000 clones; around three fifths occur a single time. The ten biggest clones cover around 21% of the sample. Between the V and J ends, shortened by 7 bases and 0 bases respectively, the junction contains 12 bases. CDR1 SNHLY and CDR2 FYNNEI are derived from the germline V gene. Counted from cysteine to phenylalanine, this CDR3 has 14 amino acids. Only CDR3 DNA is held: 42 bases, read in frame from base 1. On this clone: The antigen this receptor binds is unknown. There are no base qualities to consult, and no much larger clone falls within one base.

The sample was gathered from a patient who underwent chemoradiotherapy. Rearrangement joined TRBV2 to TRBJ1-1, with the D gene uncertain. The sequence was obtained from a human donor with HPV-associated anogenital cancer. The CDR3 has the sequence CASTPGRLNTEAFF. The DNA sequence follows: TGTGCCAGCACCCCCGGACGGTTGAACACTGAAGCTTTCTTT.